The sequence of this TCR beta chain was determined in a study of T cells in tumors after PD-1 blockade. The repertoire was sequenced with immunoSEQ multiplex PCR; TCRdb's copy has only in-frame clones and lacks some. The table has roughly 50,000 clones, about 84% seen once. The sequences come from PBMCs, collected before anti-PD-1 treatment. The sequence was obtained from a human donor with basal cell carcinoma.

The CDR3 DNA follows: TGCAGCGTTGTAGACAGGGGGGGAGGAAAAGATACGCAGTATTTT. This encodes CSVVDRGGGKDTQYF. The chain employs TRBV29-1 and TRBJ2-3; 9 bases fit TRBD1. The germline V gene has CDR1 SQVTM and CDR2 ANQGSEA. The CDR3 runs to 15 residues. The junction had 10 bases not matched to a gene; V was cut back by 4 bases and J by 5 bases.